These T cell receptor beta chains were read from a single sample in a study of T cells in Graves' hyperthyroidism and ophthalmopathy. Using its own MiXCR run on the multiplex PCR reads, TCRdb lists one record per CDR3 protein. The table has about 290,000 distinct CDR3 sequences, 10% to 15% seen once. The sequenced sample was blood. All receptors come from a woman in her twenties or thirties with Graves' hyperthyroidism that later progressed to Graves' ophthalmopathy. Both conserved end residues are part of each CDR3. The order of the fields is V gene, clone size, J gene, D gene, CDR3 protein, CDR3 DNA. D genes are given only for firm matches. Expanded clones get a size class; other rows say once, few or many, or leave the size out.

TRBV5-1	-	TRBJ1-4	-	CASSLFSEGEKLFF	TGCGCCAGCAGCTTGTTTTCTGAGGGAGAAAAACTGTTTTTT
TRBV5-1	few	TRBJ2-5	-	CASSLVGGVGETQYF	TGCGCCAGCAGCTTGGTAGGGGGAGTCGGGGAGACCCAGTACTTC
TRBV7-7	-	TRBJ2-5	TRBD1	CASSLGAQGALRETQYF	TGTGCTAGCAGCTTAGGGGCGCAGGGGGCGCTTAGGGAGACCCAGTACTTC
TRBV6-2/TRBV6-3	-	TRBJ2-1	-	CASHAAQGYNEQFF	TGTGCCAGCCACGCTGCACAGGGATACAATGAGCAGTTCTTC
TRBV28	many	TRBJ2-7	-	CASSLSGRINEQYF	TGTGCCAGCAGTTTATCGGGCAGGATTAACGAGCAGTACTTC
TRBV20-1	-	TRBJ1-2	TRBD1	CSAERDSGYGYTF	TGCAGTGCAGAACGGGACAGCGGCTATGGCTACACCTTC
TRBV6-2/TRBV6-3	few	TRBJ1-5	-	CASSYSRGYNQPQHF	TGTGCCAGCAGTTACTCGAGAGGGTACAATCAGCCCCAGCATTTT
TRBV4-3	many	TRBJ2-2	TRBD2	CASSPYGGAGGNTGELFF	TGCGCCAGCAGCCCCTATGGAGGAGCGGGGGGGAACACCGGGGAGCTGTTTTTT
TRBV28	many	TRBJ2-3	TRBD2	CASLEGGVRYTQYF	TGTGCCAGCCTGGAGGGAGGGGTACGGTATACGCAGTATTTT
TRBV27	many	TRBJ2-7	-	CASRTLGGQHYEQYF	TGTGCCAGCAGAACCCTCGGCGGACAACATTACGAGCAGTACTTC